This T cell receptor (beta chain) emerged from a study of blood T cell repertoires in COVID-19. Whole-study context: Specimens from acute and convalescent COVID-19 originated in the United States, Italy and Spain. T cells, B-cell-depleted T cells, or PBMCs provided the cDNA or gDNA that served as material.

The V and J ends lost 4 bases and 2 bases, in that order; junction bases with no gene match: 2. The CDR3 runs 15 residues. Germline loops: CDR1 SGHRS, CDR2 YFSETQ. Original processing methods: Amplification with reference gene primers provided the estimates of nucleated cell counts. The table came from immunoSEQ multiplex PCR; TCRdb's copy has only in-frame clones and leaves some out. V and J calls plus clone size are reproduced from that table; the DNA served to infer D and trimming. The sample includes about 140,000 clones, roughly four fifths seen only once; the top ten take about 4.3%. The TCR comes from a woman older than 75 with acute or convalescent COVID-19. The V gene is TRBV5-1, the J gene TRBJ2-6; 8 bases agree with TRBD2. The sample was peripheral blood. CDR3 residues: CASSTGGAGANVLTF. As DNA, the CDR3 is TGCGCCAGCAGCACCGGGGGGGCTGGGGCCAACGTCCTGACTTTC.